The 3 T cell receptor beta chains reported below all come from one sample, sequenced in a study of blood T cell repertoires in COVID-19. TCRdb keeps only in-frame clones here, not all; method: immunoSEQ multiplex PCR. The sample shows 70,000 to 95,000 clones, less than 85% of them seen only once. The sequenced material came from peripheral blood. These receptors all come from a human donor in a cohort sampled during active COVID-19.

In its sample, this clone was seen a few times. This chain joins TRBV28 and TRBJ1-6; perhaps TRBD1 as D (5 bases). V lost 1 base to trimming and J lost 0 bases, with 7 bases between them. This CDR3 comprises 16 residues. Germline assignment: CDR1 MDHEN and CDR2 SYDVKM. The CDR3 bases are TGTGCCAGCAGTTTATTCAGGGTCTCCTATAATTCACCCCTCCACTTT. Protein: CASSLFRVSYNSPLHF.

The V call is TRBV21-1, the J call TRBJ1-5; the table's D gene call, TRBD1, was not cross checked with the DNA. TRBV21-1 is assigned pseudogene status. The CDR3 loop spans 16 amino acids. As DNA, the CDR3 is TGTGCCAGCAGCAAAGCCACCGGGACACATAATCAGCCCCAGCATTTT. Translated: CASSKATGTHNQPQHF.

The chain has TRBV3-1 (or the pseudogene TRBV3-2) and TRBJ2-7; TRBD1 agrees at 9 bases. The V gene end was trimmed by 3 bases and the J gene end by 3 bases; junction bases not matched to a gene: 3. The CDR3 consists of 14 residues. The germline V gene encodes CDR1 LGHDT and CDR2 YNNKEL (reference sequence). CDR3 sequence: CASSQGQGLYEQYF. The CDR3 DNA follows: TGTGCCAGCAGCCAGGGACAGGGACTCTACGAGCAGTACTTC.